The 18 T cell receptor beta chains below all came from one sample that was sequenced in a study of CD8 T cells in Susac syndrome. Random hexamers were used to reverse transcribe roughly 0.5 to 1 ug of RNA. Using its own MiXCR run on the immunoSEQ multiplex PCR reads, TCRdb lists one record per CDR3 protein. The sample yields approximately 150,000 distinct CDR3 sequences, 93% seen once. The sequenced material came from CD4+ T cells from PBMCs. Receptor source: a human donor in good health.

V gene TRBV6-6 combines with J gene TRBJ1-2, with D possibly being TRBD1 (6 bases). CDR3 length equals 14 residues. The V end was cut by 0 bases, the J end by 8 bases, with 13 bases between. Germline V CDR1 and CDR2: MNHNY, SVGAGI (reference sequence). CDR3 nucleotide sequence: TGTGCCAGCAGTTACTCCATCGGCGGGGGCGGCTACACCTTC. Encoded protein: CASSYSIGGGGYTF.

The chain combines TRBV5-1 with TRBJ1-2; TRBD1 aligns across 8 bases. The V segment lost 3 bases and the J segment 6 bases; nucleotides outside the gene matches: 7. CDR3 size: 14 residues. Germline V gives CDR1 SGHRS, CDR2 YFSETQ. The CDR3: CASSSSDRGDGYTF. The CDR3 coding sequence is TGCGCCAGCAGCTCCAGCGACAGGGGCGATGGCTACACCTTC.

The chain is built from TRBV5-1 and TRBJ2-1; 8 bases fit TRBD2. The length of the CDR3 is 16 residues. Losses at the gene ends were 6 bases for V and 0 bases for J; bases not matched to a gene: 8. Germline CDR1 reads SGHRS; CDR2 reads YFSETQ. The CDR3 spells CASKAGELSSYNEQFF. In nucleotides, the CDR3 is TGCGCCAGCAAAGCGGGGGAGTTGAGCTCCTACAATGAGCAGTTCTTC.

This clonotype was seen just once. The V gene is TRBV2, the J gene TRBJ1-1, with 7 positions matching TRBD1. CDR3 length: 14 amino acids. V lost 6 bases to trimming and J lost 0 bases; unmatched junction nucleotides: 4. The V gene's germline CDR1 is SNHLY and CDR2 FYNNEI. The CDR3: CASRGQLMNTEAFF. For the CDR3, the DNA is TGTGCCAGCAGGGGACAGCTCATGAACACTGAAGCTTTCTTT.

The V gene is TRBV12-3 or TRBV12-4, the J gene TRBJ1-5; D gene ambiguous. The CDR3 consists of 14 residues. Trimming removed 7 bases at V and 3 bases at J, with 13 bases between. CDR3 sequence reads: CASTPREFNQPQHF. The CDR3 DNA sequence: TGTGCCAGCACCCCAAGGGAATTCAATCAGCCCCAGCATTTT.

V is TRBV6-5 and J is TRBJ1-6; D perhaps matches TRBD1 (5 bases). Trimming took off 5 bases at V and 4 bases at J, with 12 bases between the two ends. The CDR3 is made up of 15 amino acids. Per germline, CDR1 MNHEY and CDR2 SVGAGI. This chain's CDR3 is CASSLGAMYNSPLHF. The CDR3 nucleotides read TGTGCCAGCAGTCTCGGGGCTATGTATAATTCACCCCTCCACTTT.

This clonotype was counted once. The chain is built from TRBV3-1 and TRBJ1-1; D gene uncertain. The V end was cut by 5 bases, the J end by 3 bases, with 10 bases between. Germline V CDR1 and CDR2: LGHDT, YNNKEL (reference sequence). This CDR3 has 13 residues. CDR3 in amino acids: CASSLTRDTEAFF. The DNA of the CDR3 is TGTGCCAGCAGCTTGACTCGGGACACTGAAGCTTTCTTT.

V usage is TRBV25-1 and J usage is TRBJ2-1; 10 bases line up with TRBD1. Germline assignment: CDR1 MGHDK and CDR2 SYGVNS. Losses at the gene ends were 3 bases for V and 9 bases for J; bases not matched to a gene: 8. The CDR3 has 15 residues. Here the CDR3 DNA reads TGTGCCAGCAGTGACCCGGGACAGGGGATTAGTGAGCAGTTCTTC. It specifies CASSDPGQGISEQFF.

The V and J genes are TRBV25-1 and TRBJ1-1; 7 positions match TRBD1. CDR1 is MGHDK and CDR2 is SYGVNS in the germline V gene. Trimming cost V 7 bases and J 6 bases; bases outside gene matches: 14. The CDR3 has 15 amino acids. CDR3 nucleotide sequence: TGTGCCAGCACCCCGATGACAGGGCGGGGGTCTGAAGCTTTCTTT. This codes for CASTPMTGRGSEAFF.

V usage is TRBV2 and J usage is TRBJ2-4, with D maybe TRBD2 (6 bases). CDR1 is SNHLY, CDR2 FYNNEI, per germline. The CDR3 covers 14 residues. V lost 3 bases and J lost 10, with 16 bases in between. DNA of the CDR3: TGTGCCAGCAGTGAGACGGGGAGGTTTTCTATTCAGTACTTC. Amino acid sequence: CASSETGRFSIQYF.

This chain joins TRBV6-1 and TRBJ2-2; 14 bases agree with TRBD2. The germline V gene encodes CDR1 MNHNS and CDR2 SASEGT. V lost 5 bases to trimming and J lost 0 bases; unmatched junction nucleotides: 8. The CDR3 contains 19 residues. The CDR3 region is CASSRSGTSGGSNTGELFF. Written as DNA, the CDR3 is TGTGCCAGCAGTCGATCCGGGACTAGCGGGGGATCGAACACCGGGGAGCTGTTTTTT.

This clonotype showed up just once. Written as DNA, the CDR3 is TGTGCCAGCAGTCCCCAAGGGGTGAGCGAGCAGTACTTC. Its protein is CASSPQGVSEQYF. The chain couples TRBV27 to TRBJ2-7, with D perhaps matching TRBD1 (5 bases). With 5 bases removed from V and 6 bases from J, the gap between germline ends came to 14 bases. The CDR3 totals 13 residues. The germline gives CDR1 MNHEY, CDR2 SMNVEV (reference sequence).

CDR3 sequence (DNA): TGCAGTGCTGTACCCCCGGAGGGCTATGGCTACACCTTC. Encoded protein: CSAVPPEGYGYTF. V usage is TRBV20-1 and J usage is TRBJ1-2; no firm D call. Trimming took off 5 bases at V and 4 bases at J, with 14 bases between the two ends. Germline loops: CDR1 DFQATT, CDR2 SNEGSKA (reference sequence). This CDR3 has 13 residues.

The genes are TRBV5-6 and TRBJ2-1; D remains ambiguous. Germline V gene data show CDR1 as SGHDT and CDR2 as YYEEEE. V was cut by 0 bases and J by 5 bases, with 3 bases left in between. The CDR3 consists of 12 residues. CDR3 protein: CASSLVNNEQFF. In DNA, the CDR3 is TGTGCCAGCAGCTTGGTGAACAATGAGCAGTTCTTC.

The V gene is TRBV20-1, the J gene TRBJ1-1; D call uncertain. Germline assignment: CDR1 DFQATT and CDR2 SNEGSKA (reference sequence). V lost 4 bases and J lost 1, with 19 bases in between. CDR3 length: 16 amino acids. CDR3 nucleotide sequence: TGCAGTGCTATTCAGGTGGGCGGACGGGCGAACACTGAAGCTTTCTTT. Its translation: CSAIQVGGRANTEAFF.

V usage is TRBV15 and J usage is TRBJ2-7; D is undetermined. V was trimmed by 0 bases and J by 1 base, leaving 10 bases between them. The germline CDR1 and CDR2 sequences are LNHNV and YYDKDF (reference sequence). There are 15 residues in the CDR3. This CDR3 reads CATSRDVARSYEQYF. CDR3 DNA sequence: TGTGCCACCAGCAGAGATGTCGCCAGGTCCTACGAGCAGTACTTC. Complete variable domain (other parts from reference TRBV15 and TRBJ2-7): DAMVIQNPRYQVTQFGKPVTLSCSQTLNHNVMYWYQQKSSQAPKLLFHYYDKDFNNEADTPDNFQSRRPNTSFCFLDIRSPGLGDTAMYLCATSRDVARSYEQYFGPGTRLTVT.

The rearrangement joins TRBV29-1 to TRBJ2-3; D call uncertain. CDR1 is SQVTM, CDR2 ANQGSEA, per germline. The CDR3 has 15 residues. Trimming removed 3 bases from V and 2 bases from J, with 15 bases in between. The CDR3 region is CSVEVQAATTDTQYF. For the CDR3, the DNA is TGCAGCGTTGAGGTCCAGGCCGCCACCACAGATACGCAGTATTTT.

The chain couples TRBV20-1 to TRBJ2-3, with D possibly being TRBD2 (5 bases). The germline V gene has CDR1 DFQATT and CDR2 SNEGSKA (reference sequence). V lost 3 bases and J 4 bases, leaving 11 bases between the germline ends. The CDR3 is 13 amino acids. DNA for the CDR3: TGCAGTGCTAGTAGGGCCGGGGCAGATACGCAGTATTTT. It yields the protein CSASRAGADTQYF.